This TCR beta chain was sequenced during a study of blood T cells in healthy people across ages. The CDR3 covers 15 residues. CDR1 and CDR2 from the germline V gene are MDHEN and SYDVKM. Trimming took off 6 bases at V and 0 bases at J, with 15 bases between the two ends. A second PCR, run for about 7 to 11 cycles, used a sample-barcoded 5' primer plus a J-beta primer mix. MiXCR, run by TCRdb on the 5' RACE reads, gives a single entry per CDR3 protein. This sample has roughly 1.5 million distinct CDR3 sequences, with about 42% found just once. The receptor's source is a young woman in good health. Source material: blood. This sequence joins TRBV28 and TRBJ2-7, with D possibly called TRBD1 or TRBD2 (6 bases each). CDR3 sequence reads: CASRGGWESSYEQYF. CDR3 coding DNA: TGTGCCAGCAGAGGGGGGTGGGAGAGCTCCTACGAGCAGTACTTC.